Each of the 19 T cell receptor beta chains below was sequenced from the same sample in a study of naive and memory T cell subsets. Ligated cDNA underwent four rounds of PCR with nested alpha and beta constant region primers and SP2. TCRdb processed the UMI-ligation and nested PCR reads anew with MiXCR; each CDR3 protein has one entry. Of tens of thousands of distinct CDR3 sequences listed, roughly 5.2% are singletons. A UMI-containing oligonucleotide was joined by 3' ligation to the TCR cDNA template. Source material: blood. The receptors were sampled from an adult in good health.

This clonotype is judged medium-sized. The chain carries TRBV29-1 and TRBJ1-1; D remains unclear. CDR1 is SQVTM, CDR2 ANQGSEA, per germline. This CDR3 comprises 12 residues. V gave up 3 bases and J gave up 1 base, with 6 bases separating them. The CDR3 region is CSVDNTNTEAFF. The CDR3 region has the DNA TGCAGCGTTGACAACACGAACACTGAAGCTTTCTTT.

This clonotype was recorded at least ten times. This chain joins TRBV7-2 and TRBJ2-1; D is uncertain. The ends were cut back, 0 bases at V and 4 bases at J, with 7 bases in the middle. Looked up from germline, CDR1 is SGHTA and CDR2 is FQGNSA. CDR3 size: 14 residues. For the CDR3, the DNA is TGTGCCAGCAGCTTAGCGTTCGGTTACAATGAGCAGTTCTTC. Its translation is CASSLAFGYNEQFF.

The sample holds many counts of this clonotype. Mismatch with germline at one junction end may stem from a read error. The rearrangement uses TRBV7-7 and TRBJ2-2; D possibly uses TRBD1 or TRBD2 (5 bases each). CDR1 is SSHAT, CDR2 FNYEAQ, per germline (reference sequence). The CDR3 is made up of 15 amino acids. The CDR3 protein is CASSSGRAGTGELFF. The CDR3 nucleotides read TGTGCTAGCAGCTCCGGCAGGGCGGGCACCGGGGAGCTGTTTTTT. Full variable domain (remainder filled in from reference TRBV7-7 and TRBJ2-2): GAGVSQSPRYKVTKRGQDVTLRCDPISSHATLYWYQQALGQGPEFLTYFNYEAQPDKSGLPSDRFSAERPEGSISTLTIQRTEQRDSAMYRCASSSGRAGTGELFFGEGSRLTVL.

Regarding this clonotype: This may be a read error, as it is one base from a much larger clone. Here the CDR3 omits its conserved ending phenylalanine or tryptophan, so a read error is the likely source. This chain connects TRBV20-1 to TRBJ2-1, with 7 bases matching TRBD2. The CDR3 has 15 residues. V gave up 6 bases and J gave up 3 bases; unmatched junction bases: 11. Germline V CDR1 and CDR2: DFQATT, SNEGSKA (reference sequence). In DNA form, the CDR3 reads TGCAGTGCCCCGAGGGAGGGGAGCGTCTACAATGAGCAGTTCTTA. Translated, it gives CSAPREGSVYNEQFL.

In its sample, this clonotype ranks as medium-sized. The CDR3 DNA follows: TGTGCCAGCGGTGGAGCGGGAGGCCCTACAGATACGCAGTATTTT. This encodes CASGGAGGPTDTQYF. The chain has TRBV4-2 and TRBJ2-3; 9 positions match TRBD2. V lost 8 bases to trimming and J lost 3 bases; unmatched junction nucleotides: 9. CDR3 size: 15 residues. CDR1 is LGHNA, CDR2 YNFKEQ, per germline.

This clonotype has at least ten counts. The rearrangement links TRBV29-1 to TRBJ1-5, with TRBD1 as a possible D gene (5 bases). Germline-derived CDR1 and CDR2 are SQVTM and ANQGSEA. The CDR3 has 13 residues. V was cut by 6 bases and J by 1 base, with 10 bases left in between. DNA of the CDR3: TGCAGCGTACACTGGGGGAGCAATCAGCCCCAGCATTTT. It is translated as CSVHWGSNQPQHF.

There are many counts of this clonotype. This chain connects TRBV29-1 to TRBJ1-1; TRBD1 matches 8 bases. CDR1 and CDR2 from the germline V gene are SQVTM and ANQGSEA. Trimming took 6 bases from V and 0 from J; bases not matched to a gene: 3. The CDR3 runs to 13 residues. Here the CDR3 DNA reads TGCAGCGTCATGACAGGGGTGAACACTGAAGCTTTCTTT. Translation: CSVMTGVNTEAFF.

This clonotype was detected many times. This chain uses TRBV10-3 with TRBJ2-1, with no clear D. Germline V CDR1 and CDR2: ENHRY, SYGVKD. There are 13 residues in the CDR3. Trimming shortened V by 4 bases and J by 8 bases, and 12 bases separated the two germline ends. CDR3 residues: CAISALVSHEQFF. The CDR3 DNA sequence: TGTGCCATCAGTGCCCTAGTGTCGCATGAGCAGTTCTTC.

This clonotype was seen many times. CDR3 sequence: CASSLVLGVSGTDTQYF. CDR3 in DNA: TGCGCCAGCAGCTTGGTCCTCGGGGTCTCTGGGACAGATACGCAGTATTTT. The chain joins TRBV5-1 to TRBJ2-3, with a possible D match to TRBD2 (5 bases). Trimming stripped 0 bases from V and 3 bases from J, with 17 bases between. This CDR3 comprises 17 residues. Germline V lookup: CDR1 SGHRS, CDR2 YFSETQ.

This clonotype was counted ten times or more. The rearrangement joins TRBV6-5 to TRBJ1-2; 9 bases match TRBD1. V gave up 6 bases and J gave up 7 bases; unmatched junction bases: 9. CDR1 and CDR2 from the germline V gene are MNHEY and SVGAGI. The CDR3 totals 14 residues. CDR3 in DNA: TGTGCCAGCAGCGGGGACAGGGACTCCTTTGGCTACACCTTC. It translates to CASSGDRDSFGYTF.

This clonotype was seen ten or more times. The genes are TRBV6-2 or TRBV6-3 and TRBJ2-1, with D possibly TRBD1 on 6 matching bases. Germline CDR1 MNHEY, CDR2 SVGEGT. The length of the CDR3 is 13 residues. The ends were cut back, 5 bases at V and 8 bases at J, with 13 bases in the middle. The CDR3 region has the DNA TGTGCCAGCAGTAATTCAGGGGTAGATGAGCAGTTCTTC. It specifies CASSNSGVDEQFF.

This clonotype was seen at least ten times. The rearrangement joins TRBV7-2 to TRBJ2-6; 10 nucleotides match TRBD2. V trimming: 4 bases; J trimming: 4 bases; junction bases outside the gene matches: 13. This CDR3 region has 19 residues. Germline loops: CDR1 SGHTA, CDR2 FQGNSA. The CDR3 DNA reads TGTGCCAGCAGCTCGTCTTGGCTAGCGGGAGCTTCCGGGGCCAACGTCCTGACTTTC. This gives the protein CASSSSWLAGASGANVLTF.

This clonotype was seen only a few times. The chain combines TRBV30 with TRBJ1-2; possibly TRBD1 for D (6 bases). V was clipped by 1 base and J by 5 bases, with 14 bases between them. CDR1 is GTSNPN and CDR2 is SVGIG in the germline V gene (reference sequence). The CDR3 is made up of 14 amino acids. Written as DNA, the CDR3 is TGTGCCTGGAGTGCTACGACAGGAAATTATGGCTACACCTTC. Its protein product is CAWSATTGNYGYTF.

This clonotype was counted at least ten times. V is TRBV6-6 and J is TRBJ2-6, with D uncertain. The CDR3 runs to 17 residues. V was trimmed by 0 bases and J by 0 bases, leaving 9 bases between them. In germline, CDR1 is MNHNY, CDR2 SVGAGI (reference sequence). CDR3 sequence (DNA): TGTGCCAGCAGTTACTCGGGTCGGGCCTCTGGGGCCAACGTCCTGACTTTC. Protein: CASSYSGRASGANVLTF.

This clonotype is judged medium-sized. V and J are TRBV2 and TRBJ2-3; D might be TRBD1 (7 bases). In germline, CDR1 is SNHLY, CDR2 FYNNEI. The CDR3 contains 16 residues. V dropped 8 bases and J dropped 5 bases, with 23 bases sitting between them. CDR3: CASSEVPRGVGDTQYF. CDR3 nucleotide sequence: TGTGCCAGCTCCGAGGTTCCCAGGGGGGTCGGAGATACGCAGTATTTT.

The table lists this clonotype with many counts. This rearrangement joins TRBV6-5 to TRBJ1-1; D is uncertain. This CDR3 region has 13 residues. Germline V gives CDR1 MNHEY, CDR2 SVGAGI. The V and J ends lost 2 bases and 1 base respectively, with 5 bases between them. The CDR3 is CASSYHRNTEAFF. The CDR3 DNA reads as TGTGCCAGCAGTTACCACAGGAACACTGAAGCTTTCTTT.

This clonotype was counted ten times or more. The chain carries TRBV29-1 and TRBJ2-1; D tentatively reads TRBD1 or TRBD2 (5 bases each). Deletions cut 7 bases from V and 0 bases from J, with 13 bases between. Germline CDR1 SQVTM, CDR2 ANQGSEA. The CDR3 runs to 14 residues. The chain's CDR3 is CSAEGSSSYNEQFF. CDR3 DNA sequence: TGCAGCGCCGAGGGGTCTAGCTCCTACAATGAGCAGTTCTTC.

This clonotype was detected many times. V is TRBV20-1 and J is TRBJ2-1; tentatively, D is TRBD2 (6 bases). The germline V and J ends were trimmed by 0 bases and 11 bases, with 23 bases remaining between them. The CDR3 runs 16 residues. From germline, CDR1 is DFQATT and CDR2 SNEGSKA (reference sequence). The chain's CDR3 is CSARDQEGNVPHKQFF. CDR3 in DNA: TGCAGTGCTAGAGATCAGGAGGGTAATGTGCCCCACAAGCAGTTCTTC.

This clonotype is termed medium-sized. The genes are TRBV11-2 and TRBJ2-5, with TRBD2 identical over 7 bases. The CDR3 consists of 16 residues. The germline gives CDR1 SGHAT, CDR2 FQNNGV. The trim removed 5 bases at V and 1 base at J, leaving 10 bases unmatched. CDR3 sequence (DNA): TGTGCCAGCAGCCCGCGGACCCGGGAGGCCCAAGAGACCCAGTACTTC. Encoded protein: CASSPRTREAQETQYF. The full variable domain, with the rest looked up from reference TRBV11-2 and TRBJ2-5, is EAGVAQSPRYKIIEKRQSVAFWCNPISGHATLYWYQQILGQGPKLLIQFQNNGVVDDSQLPKDRFSAERLKGVDSTLKIQPAKLEDSAVYLCASSPRTREAQETQYFGPGTRLLVL.